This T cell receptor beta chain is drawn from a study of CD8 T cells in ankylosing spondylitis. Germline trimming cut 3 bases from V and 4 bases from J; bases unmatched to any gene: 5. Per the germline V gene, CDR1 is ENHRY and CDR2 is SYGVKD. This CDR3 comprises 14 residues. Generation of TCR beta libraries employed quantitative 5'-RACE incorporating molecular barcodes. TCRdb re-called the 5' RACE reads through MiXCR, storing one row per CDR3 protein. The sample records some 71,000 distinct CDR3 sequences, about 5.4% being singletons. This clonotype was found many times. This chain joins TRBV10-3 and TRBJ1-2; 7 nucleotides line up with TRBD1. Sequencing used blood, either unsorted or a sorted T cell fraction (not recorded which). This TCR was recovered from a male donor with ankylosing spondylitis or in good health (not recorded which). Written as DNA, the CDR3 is TGTGCCATCAGTGAAGGAGACAGGGCCTATGGCTACACCTTC. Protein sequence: CAISEGDRAYGYTF.